This entry lists 30 T cell receptor beta chains sequenced from one sample in a study of shared clonotypes between healthy human individuals. Generated by immunoSEQ multiplex PCR, the TCRdb table keeps only in-frame clones and is missing some. The sample carries over 2 million clones, roughly 92% recorded once. The source material was naive CD4+ T cells from PBMCs. The subset is: CD45RA+ positively selected. All receptors come from a man between 18 and 29 years old in good health. Some clones in this sample may be carry-over from other donors' samples.

Here the CDR3 reads CASSLVGQGYNEQFF. The CDR3 DNA sequence: TGTGCCAGCAGCTTAGTGGGACAGGGCTACAATGAGCAGTTCTTC. The genes are TRBV7-3 and TRBJ2-1; TRBD1 aligns across 9 bases. Looked up from germline, CDR1 is SGHTA and CDR2 is FQGTGA. This CDR3 comprises 15 residues. Unmatched junction bases numbered 2, after V lost 2 bases and J lost 3 bases. The full variable domain, with the rest looked up from reference TRBV7-3 and TRBJ2-1, is GAGVSQTPSNKVTEKGKYVELRCDPISGHTALYWYRQSLGQGPEFLIYFQGTGAADDSGLPNDRFFAVRPEGSVSTLKIQRTERGDSAVYLCASSLVGQGYNEQFFGPGTRLTVL.

J is TRBJ2-7 and V is TRBV5-1; 9 positions match TRBD2. V was pared by 4 bases and J by 6 bases, with 11 bases of the junction left unmatched. The CDR3 is made up of 15 amino acids. Germline V gene lookup returns CDR1 SGHRS and CDR2 YFSETQ. The CDR3 here is CASSPTIAGAVEQYF. CDR3 sequence (DNA): TGCGCCAGCAGCCCCACGATAGCGGGAGCGGTCGAGCAGTACTTC.

The J gene is TRBJ1-4, the V gene TRBV28, with a weak D call TRBD1 (5 bases). V gave up 3 bases and J gave up 7 bases, with 15 bases separating them. The CDR3 is 15 amino acids. Germline CDR1 MDHEN, CDR2 SYDVKM. CDR3 in amino acids: CASSFITTGGEKLFF. CDR3 bases: TGTGCCAGCAGTTTTATCACGACTGGGGGTGAAAAACTGTTTTTT.

The chain recombines TRBV4-3 with TRBJ2-1, with D uncertain. The CDR3 length is 15 residues. The germline V gene encodes CDR1 LGHNA and CDR2 YSLEER. V was clipped by 4 bases and J by 6 bases, with 16 bases between them. The CDR3 coding sequence is TGCGCCAGCAGCCCCGACCTTAGAATGCGCAATGAGCAGTTCTTC. It translates to CASSPDLRMRNEQFF.

This clone was found once. V gene TRBV11-2 combines with J gene TRBJ2-7; D gene ambiguous. This CDR3 spans 14 amino acids. Trimming pared 1 base from V and 3 bases from J, leaving 10 bases between. The V gene's germline CDR1 is SGHAT and CDR2 FQNNGV. The CDR3 loop reads CASSLVDGNYEQYF. CDR3 nucleotides: TGTGCCAGCAGCTTAGTGGACGGAAACTACGAGCAGTACTTC. Drawing the rest from reference TRBV11-2 and TRBJ2-7, the complete variable domain is EAGVAQSPRYKIIEKRQSVAFWCNPISGHATLYWYQQILGQGPKLLIQFQNNGVVDDSQLPKDRFSAERLKGVDSTLKIQPAKLEDSAVYLCASSLVDGNYEQYFGPGTRLTVT.

This chain links TRBV28 with TRBJ1-2; 8 bases are a match to TRBD1. This CDR3 comprises 12 residues. CDR1 MDHEN and CDR2 SYDVKM come from the germline V gene. The V and J ends lost 3 bases and 10 bases, in that order; junction bases with no gene match: 4. CDR3 in amino acids: CASSFNRGFYTF. CDR3 nucleotides: TGTGCCAGCAGTTTCAACAGGGGGTTCTACACCTTC.

The chain joins TRBV7-7 to TRBJ1-4; D is undetermined. The CDR3 loop spans 11 amino acids. The V gene's germline CDR1 is SSHAT and CDR2 FNYEAQ (reference sequence). V was shortened by 5 bases and J by 6 bases, with 4 bases between the two germline ends. As DNA, the CDR3 is TGTGCCAGCAGCGGCTATGAAAAACTGTTTTTT. It encodes CASSGYEKLFF.

In its sample, this clone was seen once. Other DNA sequences in this specimen translate into the identical CDR3. The chain recombines TRBV18 with TRBJ2-1; 9 bases line up with TRBD1. The CDR3 spans 14 residues. J was trimmed by 4 bases and V by 3 bases; bases with no gene match: 1. Germline loops: CDR1 KGHSH, CDR2 LQKENI. CDR3 protein: CASSPGTGYNEQFF. CDR3 in DNA: TGTGCCAGCTCACCGGGGACAGGGTACAATGAGCAGTTCTTC.

CDR3 sequence reads: CASSQDRKGPQHF. CDR3 coding DNA: TGCGCCAGCAGCCAGGATAGGAAAGGGCCCCAGCATTTT. The chain has TRBV4-3 and TRBJ1-5; no reliable D call. CDR1 and CDR2 from the germline V gene are LGHNA and YSLEER. This CDR3 comprises 13 residues. V was clipped by 3 bases and J by 9 bases, with 12 bases between them.

Of note for this clone: Other DNA sequences within the sample encode an identical CDR3. The chain uses TRBV5-1 and TRBJ1-2, with D possibly TRBD1 on 5 matching bases. The CDR3 loop spans 14 amino acids. Germline loops: CDR1 SGHRS, CDR2 YFSETQ. V was shortened by 4 bases and J by 2 bases, with 12 bases between the two germline ends. The CDR3 here is CASSPDGGNYGYTF. The CDR3 nucleotides are TGCGCCAGCAGCCCCGATGGGGGGAACTATGGCTACACCTTC. The whole variable domain, remainder taken from reference TRBV5-1 and TRBJ1-2, is KAGVTQTPRYLIKTRGQQVTLSCSPISGHRSVSWYQQTPGQGLQFLFEYFSETQRNKGNFPGRFSGRQFSNSRSEMNVSTLELGDSALYLCASSPDGGNYGYTFGSGTRLTVV.

V and J are TRBV13 and TRBJ2-4; 7 bases map to TRBD2. Germline V lookup: CDR1 PRHDT, CDR2 FYEKMQ (reference sequence). There are 14 residues in the CDR3. V gave up 5 bases and J gave up 6 bases; unmatched junction bases: 7. Written as DNA, the CDR3 is TGTGCCAGCAGCCGTGGGAGGGGCGGAAACATTCAGTACTTC. Translated: CASSRGRGGNIQYF.

V is TRBV6-1 and J is TRBJ2-5, with D maybe TRBD1 (6 bases). V was shortened by 3 bases and J by 5 bases, with 10 bases between the two germline ends. Per germline, CDR1 MNHNS and CDR2 SASEGT. This CDR3 comprises 13 residues. CDR3 sequence reads: CASSEWTEETQYF. CDR3 nucleotides: TGTGCCAGCAGTGAGTGGACAGAGGAGACCCAGTACTTC.

This clone was counted a few times. The chain recombines TRBV5-4 with TRBJ1-1; D unresolved. Germline assignment: CDR1 SGHNT and CDR2 YYREEE (reference sequence). CDR3 length equals 13 residues. V was clipped by 5 bases and J by 3 bases, with 11 bases between them. The CDR3 DNA sequence: TGTGCCAGCAGTCCCGGGAGGGACACTGAAGCTTTCTTT. Its protein is CASSPGRDTEAFF.

V is TRBV28 and J is TRBJ1-5, with TRBD1 matching 8 bases. This CDR3 comprises 17 residues. The J segment lost 6 bases and the V segment lost 5 bases, leaving 15 bases of the junction unmatched. Germline CDR1 MDHEN, CDR2 SYDVKM. CDR3 loop: CASSPPYRGVSVQPQHF. CDR3 bases: TGTGCCAGCAGTCCCCCCTACAGGGGGGTGAGTGTTCAGCCCCAGCATTTT.

The V and J genes are TRBV27 and TRBJ1-2, with a weak D call TRBD1 (6 bases). Germline CDR1 reads MNHEY; CDR2 reads SMNVEV (reference sequence). V was cut by 3 bases and J by 4 bases, with 15 bases left in between. The CDR3 has 15 amino acids. The CDR3 sequence: CASSLPGGWGYGYTF. CDR3 coding DNA: TGTGCCAGCAGTTTGCCCGGGGGCTGGGGCTATGGCTACACCTTC.

As regards this clone: At the DNA level, this CDR3 is encoded by other sequences in the same sample as well. The chain has TRBV25-1 and TRBJ2-7; no definite D call. V gave up 5 bases and J gave up 0 bases, with 5 bases separating them. The CDR3 consists of 12 residues. The germline V gene has CDR1 MGHDK and CDR2 SYGVNS. The CDR3 loop is CASSTASYEQYF. CDR3 coding DNA: TGTGCCAGCAGTACCGCCTCCTACGAGCAGTACTTC.

The rearrangement links TRBV13 to TRBJ2-1, with 11 positions matching TRBD2. Trimming removed 2 bases from V and 9 bases from J; junction bases left unmatched: 9. The CDR3 contains 16 residues. Germline CDR1 reads PRHDT; CDR2 reads FYEKMQ (reference sequence). The DNA of the CDR3 is TGTGCCAGCAGCTTAAGAGGGCTAGCGGGAGGAGGTGAGCAGTTCTTC. It yields the protein CASSLRGLAGGGEQFF. Together with reference TRBV13 and TRBJ2-1, the CDR3 gives the full variable domain: AAGVIQSPRHLIKEKRETATLKCYPIPRHDTVYWYQQGPGQDPQFLISFYEKMQSDKGSIPDRFSAQQFSDYHSELNMSSLELGDSALYFCASSLRGLAGGGEQFFGPGTRLTVL.

The chain employs TRBV13 and TRBJ2-2; D ambiguous. The CDR3 totals 17 residues. The germline V gene encodes CDR1 PRHDT and CDR2 FYEKMQ (reference sequence). Between the trimmed V and J ends, which lost 2 bases and 3 bases, there was a span of 16 bases. The CDR3 DNA reads as TGTGCCAGCAGCTTAACGCGCGCCGGGTCTTACACCGGGGAGCTGTTTTTT. Its translation: CASSLTRAGSYTGELFF.

The chain joins TRBV18 to TRBJ2-7; a weak D match, TRBD2 (6 bases). The CDR3 is 15 residues long. Germline assignment: CDR1 KGHSH and CDR2 LQKENI. The V end was cut by 6 bases, the J end by 0 bases, with 15 bases between. In DNA form, the CDR3 reads TGTGCCAGCTCCCGGGGGACCTCGAGCTCCTACGAGCAGTACTTC. This encodes CASSRGTSSSYEQYF.

The rearrangement joins TRBV5-1 to TRBJ2-2; a weak D match, TRBD1 (5 bases). V was cut by 4 bases and J by 4 bases, with 11 bases left in between. Germline V gene sequence: CDR1 SGHRS, CDR2 YFSETQ. The CDR3 is made up of 14 amino acids. Here the CDR3 reads CASSPGWSTGELFF. DNA for the CDR3: TGCGCCAGCAGCCCAGGGTGGAGCACCGGGGAGCTGTTTTTT.

CDR3 sequence reads: CAWKRRVDSPLHF. As DNA, the CDR3 is TGTGCCTGGAAACGCAGGGTTGATTCACCCCTCCACTTT. This rearrangement joins TRBV30 to TRBJ1-6; tentatively, D is TRBD1 (5 bases). V lost 4 bases and J 8 bases, leaving 12 bases between the germline ends. The CDR3 sequence is 13 residues long. Looked up from germline, CDR1 is GTSNPN and CDR2 is SVGIG (reference sequence).

The rearrangement joins TRBV28 to TRBJ2-5; TRBD2 might be the D (6 bases). Trimming shortened V by 4 bases and J by 3 bases, and 15 bases separated the two germline ends. The germline gives CDR1 MDHEN, CDR2 SYDVKM. The CDR3 length is 15 residues. The CDR3 protein is CASSSPGGSEETQYF. The DNA of the CDR3 is TGTGCCAGCAGTTCACCCGGGGGATCGGAAGAGACCCAGTACTTC.

As regards this clone: This CDR3 is also generated by other DNA sequences in the sample. The chain is built from TRBV29-1 and TRBJ1-2, with a tentative D call TRBD1 (6 bases). Germline V lookup: CDR1 SQVTM, CDR2 ANQGSEA. Trimming took off 7 bases at V and 3 bases at J, with 18 bases between the two ends. The CDR3 covers 14 residues. The DNA for the CDR3 is TGCAGCGGCGTATTCACAGGGTTGGACTATGGCTACACCTTC. Translation gives CSGVFTGLDYGYTF. Looking up the rest from reference TRBV29-1 and TRBJ1-2 gives the full variable domain: SAVISQKPSRDICQRGTSLTIQCQVDSQVTMMFWYRQQPGQSLTLIATANQGSEATYESGFVIDKFPISRPNLTFSTLTVSNMSPEDSSIYLCSGVFTGLDYGYTFGSGTRLTVV.

Remarks on this clone: A read error may account for a junction end that differs from germline. This chain links TRBV18 with TRBJ2-2, with 8 nucleotides matching TRBD1. Germline assignment: CDR1 KGHSH and CDR2 LQKENI. The CDR3 is 19 amino acids. The CDR3 sequence is CASSPPLGQGGANTGELFF. CDR3 DNA: TGTGCCAGCTCCCCACCCCTAGGACAGGGCGGGGCGAACACCGGGGAGCTGTTTTTT.

V is TRBV11-3 and J is TRBJ2-3; 7 positions agree with TRBD1. Per germline, CDR1 SGHNT and CDR2 YENEEA. V gave up 4 bases and J gave up 0 bases; unmatched junction bases: 4. The CDR3 covers 15 residues. CDR3 sequence: CASSSQGMSTDTQYF. CDR3 nucleotides: TGTGCCAGCAGCTCACAGGGGATGAGCACAGATACGCAGTATTTT.

This sequence joins TRBV21-1 and TRBJ2-5. The DNA end lines up better with TRBJ2-7; the J call may be wrong. TRBV21-1 is assigned pseudogene status. The CDR3 runs to 14 residues. CDR3 amino acids: CASSRRTASYEQYF. The CDR3 nucleotides are TGTGCCAGCAGCAGACGGACGGCCTCCTACGAGCAGTACTTC.

This chain links TRBV7-2 with TRBJ2-5, with 7 bases identical to TRBD2. V dropped 4 bases and J dropped 5; count of bases not matched to a gene: 7. Germline V gene lookup returns CDR1 SGHTA and CDR2 FQGNSA. This CDR3 contains 14 residues. CDR3 region: CASSWRGSGETQYF. The CDR3 nucleotides read TGTGCCAGCAGCTGGCGGGGTAGCGGGGAGACCCAGTACTTC. Looking up the rest from reference TRBV7-2 and TRBJ2-5 gives the full variable domain: GAGVSQSPSNKVTEKGKDVELRCDPISGHTALYWYRQSLGQGLEFLIYFQGNSAPDKSGLPSDRFSAERTGGSVSTLTIQRTQQEDSAVYLCASSWRGSGETQYFGPGTRLLVL.

This clone was recorded once. The chain is built from TRBV5-4 and TRBJ1-2; no firm D call. This CDR3 has 14 amino acids. The germline V gene has CDR1 SGHNT and CDR2 YYREEE (reference sequence). The V and J ends lost 0 bases and 4 bases respectively, with 10 bases between them. The CDR3 sequence: CASSLASQLYGYTF. CDR3 nucleotide sequence: TGTGCCAGCAGCTTGGCGAGCCAACTCTATGGCTACACCTTC.

V is TRBV28 and J is TRBJ2-4, with 7 bases matching TRBD2. The CDR3 runs to 17 residues. In germline, CDR1 is MDHEN, CDR2 SYDVKM. Trimming at V came to 3 bases and at J to 4 bases, leaving 12 bases not matched to a gene. The CDR3 nucleotides are TGTGCCAGCAGTTTCCGATCGTTCAGCGGGGCTAAAAACATTCAGTACTTC. It encodes CASSFRSFSGAKNIQYF.

The rearrangement links TRBV5-1 to TRBJ2-7; D not certain. V was trimmed by 0 bases and J by 2 bases, leaving 12 bases between them. Germline V gives CDR1 SGHRS, CDR2 YFSETQ. The CDR3 totals 15 residues. The CDR3 sequence is CASSLGTALAYEQYF. The CDR3 DNA reads TGCGCCAGCAGCTTGGGGACGGCCCTAGCCTACGAGCAGTACTTC.